This entry describes one T cell receptor beta chain. As yet, its antigen is unknown. Trimming at V came to 6 bases and at J to 0 bases, leaving 8 bases not matched to a gene. This CDR3 contains 14 residues. Germline V gives CDR1 SQVTM, CDR2 ANQGSEA. Every patient had relapsed following autologous stem cell transplantation, and cohorts differed in brentuximab vedotin exposure. The data are from a study of PD-1 blockade in classical Hodgkin lymphoma. Study conclusions and caveats: Patients with an early start, nivolumab under 1 year after ASCT, were excluded. As was reported, newly diagnosed patients showed lower baseline TCR diversity than healthy donors did. CD4+ TCR diversity, unlike CD8+, rose significantly by C4D1.

The assay was immunoSEQ multiplex PCR, and TCRdb's table has in-frame clones only and misses some. The table records about 19,000 clones, roughly 83% of them present only once. Sequenced material: peripheral blood mononuclear cells (PBMCs), taken at baseline. The receptor's source is a human donor with classical Hodgkin lymphoma. The chain carries TRBV29-1 and TRBJ2-7; 7 bases agree with TRBD1. CDR3 protein: CSVRQGPSSYEQYF. CDR3 bases: TGCAGCGTCCGACAGGGACCAAGCTCCTACGAGCAGTACTTC.